The clone carrying this T cell receptor (beta chain) occurred many times. Its antigen remains unidentified. Trimming cost V 4 bases and J 5 bases; bases outside gene matches: 7. The CDR3 runs 14 residues. Germline V lookup: CDR1 LGHDT, CDR2 YNNKEL (reference sequence). RNA transcripts yielded amplified TCR beta CDR3 regions. HTBI primers drove first-round RT-PCR of the TCR CDR3. MiXCR, run by TCRdb on the multiplex PCR reads, gives a single entry per CDR3 protein. The sample lists fewer than 450,000 distinct CDR3 sequences, roughly 17% seen once, with 30% to 40% in the top ten. These data originate in a study of T cells in Graves' hyperthyroidism and ophthalmopathy. Whole-study results and caveats: Blood also held most thyroid clonotypes expanded beyond 0.001. Ophthalmopathy onset followed model prediction by a median around 6.6 months.

V and J are TRBV3-1 and TRBJ1-2; the match to TRBD1 covers 7 bases. This receptor was taken from a woman in her twenties or thirties with Graves' hyperthyroidism that later progressed to Graves' ophthalmopathy. The sample consisted of blood. The CDR3 sequence: CASSLMTGSYGYTF. Here the CDR3 DNA reads TGTGCCAGCAGCCTAATGACAGGGTCGTATGGCTACACCTTC.